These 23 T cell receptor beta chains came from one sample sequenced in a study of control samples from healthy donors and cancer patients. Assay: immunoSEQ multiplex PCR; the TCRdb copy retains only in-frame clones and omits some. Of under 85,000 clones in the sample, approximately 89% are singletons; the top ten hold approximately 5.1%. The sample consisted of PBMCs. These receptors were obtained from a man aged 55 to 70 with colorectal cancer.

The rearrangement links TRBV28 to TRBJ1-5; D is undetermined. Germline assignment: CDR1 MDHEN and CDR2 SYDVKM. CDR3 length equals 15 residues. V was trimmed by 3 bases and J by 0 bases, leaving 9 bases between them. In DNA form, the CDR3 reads TGTGCCAGCAGTTTTAAGCAGCTTAGCAATCAGCCCCAGCATTTT. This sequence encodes CASSFKQLSNQPQHF.

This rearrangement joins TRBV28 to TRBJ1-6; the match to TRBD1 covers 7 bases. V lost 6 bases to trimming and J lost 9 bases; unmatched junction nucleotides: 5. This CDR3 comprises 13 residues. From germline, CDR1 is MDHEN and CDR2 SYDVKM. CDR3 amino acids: CASRRDSGSPLHF. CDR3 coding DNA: TGTGCCAGCAGACGGGACAGCGGTTCACCCCTCCACTTT.

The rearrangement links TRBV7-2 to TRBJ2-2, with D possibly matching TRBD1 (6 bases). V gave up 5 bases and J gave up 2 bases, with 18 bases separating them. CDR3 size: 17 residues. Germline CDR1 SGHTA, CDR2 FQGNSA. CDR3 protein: CASSELAHRDNTGELFF. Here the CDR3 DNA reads TGTGCCAGCAGCGAATTGGCGCACAGGGACAACACCGGGGAGCTGTTTTTT.

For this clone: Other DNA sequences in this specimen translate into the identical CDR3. DNA of the CDR3: TGTGCCAGCAGGCAGGGGGCACGTGGCTACACCTTC. Its translation is CASRQGARGYTF. V and J are TRBV2 and TRBJ1-2, with 8 bases identical to TRBD1. CDR1 SNHLY and CDR2 FYNNEI come from the germline V gene. J lost 7 bases, V lost 6 bases, and 4 bases had no gene match. CDR3 size: 12 residues.

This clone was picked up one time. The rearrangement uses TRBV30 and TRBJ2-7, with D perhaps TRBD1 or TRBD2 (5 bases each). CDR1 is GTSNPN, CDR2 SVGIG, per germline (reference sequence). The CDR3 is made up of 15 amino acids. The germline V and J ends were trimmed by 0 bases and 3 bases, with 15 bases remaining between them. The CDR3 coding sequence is TGTGCCTGGAGTGTAATGGTGGGGGTTGGCTACGAGCAGTACTTC. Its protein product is CAWSVMVGVGYEQYF.

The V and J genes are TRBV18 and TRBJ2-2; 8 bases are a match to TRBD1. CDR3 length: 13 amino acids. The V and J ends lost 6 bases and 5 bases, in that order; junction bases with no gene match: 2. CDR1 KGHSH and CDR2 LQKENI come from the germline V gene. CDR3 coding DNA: TGTGCCAGCTCCGACAGGGGAACCGGGGAGCTGTTTTTT. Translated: CASSDRGTGELFF.

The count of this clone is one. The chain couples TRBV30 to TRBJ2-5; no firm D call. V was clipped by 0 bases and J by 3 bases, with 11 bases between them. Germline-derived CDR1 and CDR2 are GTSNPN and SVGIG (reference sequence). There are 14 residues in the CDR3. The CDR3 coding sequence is TGTGCCTGGAGTGTACGGGTATCCGAAGAGACCCAGTACTTC. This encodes CAWSVRVSEETQYF.

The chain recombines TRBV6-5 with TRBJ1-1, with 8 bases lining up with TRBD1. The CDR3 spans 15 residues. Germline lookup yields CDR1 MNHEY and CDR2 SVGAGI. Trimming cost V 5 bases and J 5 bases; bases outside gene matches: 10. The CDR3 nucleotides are TGTGCCAGCAGTACGTTGGACAGGGTTCGGACTGAAGCTTTCTTT. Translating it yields CASSTLDRVRTEAFF.

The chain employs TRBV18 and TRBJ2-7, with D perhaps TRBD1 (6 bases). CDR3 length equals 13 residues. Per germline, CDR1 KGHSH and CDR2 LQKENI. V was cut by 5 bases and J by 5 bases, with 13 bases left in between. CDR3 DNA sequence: TGTGCCAGCTCAACACAGGGATTCCACGAGCAGTACTTC. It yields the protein CASSTQGFHEQYF.

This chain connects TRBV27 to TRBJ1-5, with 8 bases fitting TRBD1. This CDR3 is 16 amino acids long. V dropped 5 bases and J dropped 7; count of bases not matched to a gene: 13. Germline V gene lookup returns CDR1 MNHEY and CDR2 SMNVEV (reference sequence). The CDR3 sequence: CASSPTHRGGGQPQHF. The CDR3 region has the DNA TGTGCCAGCAGTCCTACGCACAGGGGGGGTGGGCAGCCCCAGCATTTT.

The CDR3 bases are TGCGCCAGCAGCCAAGATGGGACTAGCGGGGGGGCGGCCAAAAACATTCAGTACTTC. Residues: CASSQDGTSGGAAKNIQYF. The J gene is TRBJ2-4, the V gene TRBV4-3; TRBD2 aligns across 16 bases. The CDR3 totals 19 residues. V dropped 0 bases and J dropped 1; count of bases not matched to a gene: 3. The germline V gene has CDR1 LGHNA and CDR2 YSLEER.

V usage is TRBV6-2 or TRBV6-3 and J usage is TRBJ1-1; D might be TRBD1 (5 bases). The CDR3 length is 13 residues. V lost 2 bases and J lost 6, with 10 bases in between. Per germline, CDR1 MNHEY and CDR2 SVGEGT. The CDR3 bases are TGTGCCAGCAGTTACGGTAACAGGCCTGAAGCTTTCTTT. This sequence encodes CASSYGNRPEAFF.

The CDR3 DNA reads TGTGCCTGTCAGCCTTTGAGGGGACCGTATGGCTACACCTTC. Protein sequence: CACQPLRGPYGYTF. The J gene is TRBJ1-2, the V gene TRBV30, with D possibly TRBD1 on 5 matching bases. This CDR3 contains 14 residues. V was trimmed by 6 bases and J by 5 bases, leaving 19 bases between them. CDR1 and CDR2 from the germline V gene are GTSNPN and SVGIG (reference sequence). Combining the CDR3 with reference TRBV30 and TRBJ1-2 gives the whole variable domain SQTIHQWPATLVQPVGSPLSLECTVEGTSNPNLYWYRQAAGRGLQLLFYSVGIGQISSEVPQNLSASRPQDRQFILSSKKLLLSDSGFYLCACQPLRGPYGYTFGSGTRLTVV.

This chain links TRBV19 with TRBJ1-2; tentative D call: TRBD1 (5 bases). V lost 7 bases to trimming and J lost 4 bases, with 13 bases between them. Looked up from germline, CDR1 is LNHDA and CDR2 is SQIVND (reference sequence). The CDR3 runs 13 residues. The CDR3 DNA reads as TGTGCCAGTACTCCGGGACGGTCCTATGGCTACACCTTC. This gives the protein CASTPGRSYGYTF.

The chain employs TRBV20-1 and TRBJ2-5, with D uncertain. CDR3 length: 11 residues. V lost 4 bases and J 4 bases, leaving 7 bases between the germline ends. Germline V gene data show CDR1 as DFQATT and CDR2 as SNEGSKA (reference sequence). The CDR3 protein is CSAIWGETQYF. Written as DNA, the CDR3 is TGCAGTGCTATTTGGGGAGAGACCCAGTACTTC.

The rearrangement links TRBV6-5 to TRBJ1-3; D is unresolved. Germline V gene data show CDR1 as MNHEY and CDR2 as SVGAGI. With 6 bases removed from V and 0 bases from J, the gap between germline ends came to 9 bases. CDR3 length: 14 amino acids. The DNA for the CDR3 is TGTGCCAGCAGGGACGGAGGCTCTGGAAACACCATATATTTT. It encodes CASRDGGSGNTIYF.

The CDR3: CASSSFGTTSTDTQYF. CDR3 nucleotides: TGTGCCAGCAGTAGTTTCGGGACAACCAGCACAGATACGCAGTATTTT. The rearrangement uses TRBV2 and TRBJ2-3, with a weak D call TRBD1 (6 bases). Germline V lookup: CDR1 SNHLY, CDR2 FYNNEI. With 5 bases removed from V and 0 bases from J, the gap between germline ends came to 15 bases. This CDR3 is built from 16 residues.

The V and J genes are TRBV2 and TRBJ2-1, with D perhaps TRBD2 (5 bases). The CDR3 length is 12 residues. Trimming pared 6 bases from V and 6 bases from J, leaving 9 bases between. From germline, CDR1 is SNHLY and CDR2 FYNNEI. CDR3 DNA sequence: TGTGCCAGCAGATCCGGGGTCAATGAGCAGTTCTTC. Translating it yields CASRSGVNEQFF.

DNA of the CDR3: TGTGCTGACGGACAGGGTGCAGATACGCAGTATTTT. The encoded protein is CADGQGADTQYF. The chain couples TRBV12-3 or TRBV12-4 to TRBJ2-3; TRBD1 matches at 8 bases. This CDR3 spans 12 amino acids.

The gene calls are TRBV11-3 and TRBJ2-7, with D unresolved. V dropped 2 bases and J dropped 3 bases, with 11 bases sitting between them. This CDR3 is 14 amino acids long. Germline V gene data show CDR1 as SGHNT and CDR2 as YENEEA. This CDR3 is CASSLLSPNYEQYF. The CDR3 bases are TGTGCCAGCAGCTTACTAAGTCCTAACTACGAGCAGTACTTC.

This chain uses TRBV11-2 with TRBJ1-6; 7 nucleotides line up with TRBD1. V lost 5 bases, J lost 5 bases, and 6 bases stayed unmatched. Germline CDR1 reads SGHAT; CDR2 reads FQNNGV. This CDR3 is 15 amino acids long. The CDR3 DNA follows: TGTGCCAGCAGCCAAGGGGGACAGAATAATTCACCCCTCCACTTT. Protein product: CASSQGGQNNSPLHF. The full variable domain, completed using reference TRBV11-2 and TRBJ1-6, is EAGVAQSPRYKIIEKRQSVAFWCNPISGHATLYWYQQILGQGPKLLIQFQNNGVVDDSQLPKDRFSAERLKGVDSTLKIQPAKLEDSAVYLCASSQGGQNNSPLHFGNGTRLTVT.

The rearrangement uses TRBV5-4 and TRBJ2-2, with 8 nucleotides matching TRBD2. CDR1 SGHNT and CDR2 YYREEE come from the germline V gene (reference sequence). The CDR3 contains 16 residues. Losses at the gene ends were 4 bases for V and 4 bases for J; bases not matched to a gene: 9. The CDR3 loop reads CASSQGLVGGTGELFF. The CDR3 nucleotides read TGTGCCAGCAGCCAGGGACTAGTTGGTGGCACCGGGGAGCTGTTTTTT.

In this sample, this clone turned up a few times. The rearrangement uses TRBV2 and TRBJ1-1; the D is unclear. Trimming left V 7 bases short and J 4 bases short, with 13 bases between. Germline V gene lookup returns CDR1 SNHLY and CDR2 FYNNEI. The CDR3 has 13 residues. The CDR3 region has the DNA TGTGCCAGCAATTCCGGAGCGGGCACTGAAGCTTTCTTT. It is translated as CASNSGAGTEAFF.